The entry that follows covers one T cell receptor (beta chain) sequence. Its antigen is not identified. Noted time point: blood 2 weeks post-SBRT. The treatment was: 15 Gy SBRT to primary tumor, nephrectomy 4 weeks later. This renal cell carcinoma was of the clear cell type. The data derive from a study of radiation and T cells in renal cell carcinoma. Study overall: Nephrectomy followed 15 Gy stereotactic body radiation by 4 weeks. Study-level points and caveats: No pretreatment tumor biopsies were available for baseline clonotypes. In blood, top tumor clones expanded by 2 weeks, shrinking by 4.

Data came from immunoSEQ multiplex PCR; TCRdb stores just in-frame clones and leaves some out. The table records tens of thousands of clones, about 80% of them present only once. With 4 bases clipped from V and 1 base from J, the junction kept 5 bases outside the gene matches. This CDR3 has 17 residues. In germline, CDR1 is ENHRY, CDR2 SYGVKD. The chain recombines TRBV10-3 with TRBJ2-1, with TRBD2 identical over 12 bases. The sequencing used blood, collected from a patient whose treatment included radiotherapy and nephrectomy. The source of this sequence is a woman in her seventies with renal cell carcinoma. CDR3 sequence (DNA): TGTGCCATCAGTGTACAGACTAGCGGGAGTTCCTACAATGAGCAGTTCTTC. Encoded protein: CAISVQTSGSSYNEQFF.